This entry is about one TCR beta chain. The trim removed 5 bases at V and 0 bases at J, leaving 6 bases unmatched. CDR3 length: 15 residues. Germline V lookup: CDR1 PRHDT, CDR2 FYEKMQ (reference sequence). The sample is drawn from a study of T cell changes during pregnancy in multiple sclerosis. Profiling relied on immunoSEQ multiplex PCR, and the TCRdb table lists in-frame clones only, not all of them. This table has around 56,000 clones, about 93% appearing once. This specimen was peripheral blood, taken in the third trimester of pregnancy. The gene calls are TRBV13 and TRBJ2-7; 8 positions agree with TRBD1. This TCR came from a female donor in good health, enrolled as a control in a pregnancy study. CDR3 coding DNA: TGTGCCAGCAGCCCCCGGACAGGGAACTCCTACGAGCAGTACTTC. Amino acids: CASSPRTGNSYEQYF. Based on the CDR3 plus reference TRBV13 and TRBJ2-7, the full variable domain is AAGVIQSPRHLIKEKRETATLKCYPIPRHDTVYWYQQGPGQDPQFLISFYEKMQSDKGSIPDRFSAQQFSDYHSELNMSSLELGDSALYFCASSPRTGNSYEQYFGPGTRLTVT.